The T cell receptor beta chain under discussion was sequenced for a study of cytomegalovirus exposure and HLA in healthy donors (dated by TCRdb to about 2017). In terms of the full investigation: An earlier analysis of some 600 of the donors reported about 280 Gb of sequence data and 117 million unique TCR beta sequences obtained from around 190 million T cells. Alongside the repertoire data, information on donor age, sex, ethnicity and CMV serostatus was compiled. Rather than using new phenotypic data, the later analysis identified candidate immune exposures from TCR beta sequences and from how often those sequences occurred across donors. Using immunosequencing, the study profiled T cell repertoires from fewer than 700 subjects and related those repertoires to cytomegalovirus serostatus. Besides the first cohort of 666 subjects, a separate validation cohort made up of some 110 different subjects was used. Typing coverage varied by locus: roughly 629-640 donors for A, B, C, DRB1 and DQB1; around 560 for DQA1; around 610 for DPA1; fewer than 480 for DPB1. An earlier analysis of approximately 500 of the donors applied high-throughput TCR beta sequencing to assess whether each TCR beta V gene segment acted as functional or pseudogenic. Every repertoire in the discovery cohort had been generated on one and the same sequencing platform. A later analysis re-analyzed previously published TCR beta repertoires from 650 to 800 donors and added high-resolution HLA genotyping to study TCR occurrence patterns. High-throughput TCR immunosequencing, statistical association of individual TCRs with disease status, and machine learning were combined to predict cytomegalovirus infection status. HLA typing covered class I and class II loci at four-digit resolution. An early release that covered 640 HLA-typed donors contained approximately 290 gigabases of sequencing data and tens of millions of unique TCR sequences. Five DR-DQ haplotypes were handled as single units for association and clustering, since linkage in the cohort was strong. In a later genetic analysis, genome-wide SNP genotypes for about three fifths of the 666 donors were used, and that subset was treated as a discovery cohort. The aim of the study was to test whether cataloging public T cell receptors could identify signatures of past pathogen exposure. Among some 400 genotyped donors of the cohort, an average of approximately 240,000 unique TCR beta nucleotide sequences was sequenced per donor, of which about 18% were non-productive. Of the 398 genotyped donors, 65% to 90% were placed in the genetic ancestry cluster associated with self-reported Caucasian donors.

The full study reports these points: Most CMV-associated TCR beta chains appeared to be HLA-restricted in a later analysis, and the HLA associations seemed to be driven largely by CMV exposure. While some public TCRs were present in many individuals, most TCR sequences turned up only very rarely across donors. The only immune exposure information available for the cohort was CMV serostatus. In a later analysis, the rate of TCR association differed among HLA loci, with DRB1 alleles having the most associated TCRs and HLA-C alleles having the fewest. Compared with equally common non-associated chains, HLA-associated TCR beta chains in a later analysis were more clonally expanded and had lower generation probabilities. When HLA alleles, especially DR and DQ, strongly co-occurred, attributing TCR associations to individual alleles was difficult. Presence/absence analyses assumed roughly uniform sequencing depth across donors, an assumption that may not hold. In this cohort, only TCR beta chains were sequenced, and detectable features were limited by the absence of alpha or paired-chain data. The study gave a list of 150 to 200 TCR beta chains associated with cytomegalovirus. According to a later genetic analysis, donors in an Asian-associated ancestry cluster had fewer N-insertions in productive TCRs than the roughly 670-donor mean. The authors suggested that the approach could potentially be extended to other disease states and immunological phenotypes. The 87-base-pair reads could not distinguish some IMGT-functional V segments, including TRBV6-2 and TRBV6-3, so those segments were excluded. A cluster of highly shared sequence variants was judged likely to represent a technical artifact of the sequencing pipeline. V-gene and J-gene trimming of TCR beta chains was associated with a missense DCLRE1C variant in a later genetic analysis, and the association was replicated in an independent cohort. Linkage disequilibrium might explain the correlated functional status among segregating V segments, but an unknown experimental factor could not be ruled out. Because some donors lacked HLA typing at each locus, the association tests relied only on the typed subset. The classifier was reported to diagnose cytomegalovirus status with high specificity and sensitivity in both the original and validation cohorts. A later analysis associated 15,000 to 20,000 TCR beta sequences with specific HLA alleles at a false discovery rate of 0.05. Some 16 rarely observed V segments, including chromosome 9 orphons, were excluded from the earlier analysis of just under 600 of the donors because counts were too low. In a later analysis, several top co-occurrence clusters were reported to appear linked to parvovirus B19, influenza, CMV and Epstein-Barr virus. A further reported finding was that TCR beta sequences accurately predicted the HLA-A and HLA-B alleles for most subjects in the first cohort. In vitro tests confirmed that a few of the cytomegalovirus-associated TCR beta chains recognize cytomegalovirus antigens. In an earlier analysis of 587 of the donors, most TCR beta V segments appeared in productive rearrangements about 90% or about 30% of the time, broadly matching IMGT annotations.

A word on this clone: It lacks a known antigen. No much larger clone exists at a distance of one base, and base qualities are not known.

Including the terminal cysteine and phenylalanine, the CDR3 comprises 16 residues. CDR3 DNA only is kept here, 48 bases in frame from base 1. Via the germline V gene, CDR1 is SGHRS and CDR2 YFSETQ. V is pared back by 0 bases and J by 2 bases, with 13 bases lying between the germline termini. The cohort was made up of 666 healthy bone marrow donors. At the time of sampling, all cohort members were nominally healthy, though unrecorded immune exposures were likely present. The donor tested CMV seropositive and was one of the 289 seropositive cohort members. A peripheral blood sample was collected from each donor, and TCR beta sequencing was performed on peripheral blood mononuclear cells. Genomic DNA was extracted from the blood cell samples with the Qiagen DNeasy Blood Extraction Kit. The library relied on the immunoSEQ multiplex PCR assay. The multiplex PCR relied on a mix of 60 forward primers for TCR Vbeta segments and 13 reverse primers for TCR Jbeta segments. Amplification of the CDR3 region of rearranged TCR beta genes was performed with a multiplex PCR assay on genomic DNA. The amplified TCR beta libraries were sequenced on the Illumina HiSeq System as 87-base-pair reads. The source study handled its data this way. In a later analysis, some 80 million unique TCR beta chains were counted across the roughly 670 repertoires, and around 10 million of these chains were shared by at least two donors. Raw reads were error-corrected and collapsed into unique sequences by a nearest-neighbor algorithm in which closely related sequences were merged to remove PCR and sequencing errors. V, D and J gene segments were assigned by aligning CDR3 sequences to IMGT reference sequences. Each retained sequence needed at least a six-nucleotide match to both a V gene segment and a J gene segment. Rearrangements were classified as productive when the CDR3 lacked stop codons and remained in frame with V and J, and all other rearrangements were classified as non-productive. Following IMGT convention, CDR3 was defined as the stretch from the second conserved V-encoded cysteine to the conserved J-encoded phenylalanine. The earlier analysis of 500 to 750 of the donors excluded any sequence lacking an unambiguous match to a single V gene segment. An earlier analysis of over 450 of the donors classified V segments as functional when productive rearrangements were above 56.7% and as segregating when the standard deviation between donors was above 5%. A statistical classification framework was built to diagnose cytomegalovirus status from the catalog of TCR beta chain sequences. V and J gene assignment, in a later analysis, came from comparing TCR nucleotide sequences with IMGT/GENE-DB human TR gene sequences. Using the TCRdist pipeline, a later analysis assigned CDR3 sequences along with most-parsimonious VDJ recombination scenarios. In a later analysis, each TCR beta chain was defined by its CDR3 amino acid sequence together with its V-gene family, and reads without a unique V-gene family were excluded. In a later analysis, several hundred highly shared, low-generation-probability nucleotide sequences were removed to address suspected cross-contamination and a sequencing artifact. For each public chain, a later analysis derived a clonal expansion index from normalized ranks of inferred template counts within each repertoire. Generation probabilities in a later analysis came from a VDJ recombination model fitted to out-of-frame rearrangements, and those results were checked against IGoR. Hypergeometric tests were used in a later analysis to score TCR-TCR, TCR-HLA and TCR-CMV co-occurrence, with a repertoire-size bias correction applied to the TCR pairs. A later analysis estimated false discovery rates by permuting HLA or CMV assignments 20 times. A later analysis grouped co-occurring TCRs with DBSCAN, adding TCRdist sequence similarity when clustering within HLA-allele-positive subsets. Co-occurrence clustering excluded repertoires with fewer than 30,000 or more than 120,000 public chains, plus five with anomalous nucleotide sharing. Imported from immuneACCESS, the table was reduced by TCRdb to in-frame sequences with V and J called. These copies leave out some clones; in studies compared against another copy, an unresolved V gene accounts for under half, and the cause of the remainder is not known. The DNA gave D and trimming, while V, J and clone size come from that table. The sample records around 96,000 clones, approximately 72% of which are singletons. Together, the top ten hold 9.5% to 13% of the sample.

Sequences were obtained from PBMCs. The rearranged chain carries TRBV5-1 and TRBJ2-3, with TRBD1 tentatively as D gene (6 bases match). The clonotype was recovered from a man aged 25-40 years in good health and CMV-seropositive. In nucleotides, the sequence is TGCGCCAGCAGCTTGGGTCAGGGGATTGCCACAGATACGCAGTATTTT. This codes for CASSLGQGIATDTQYF.